The T cell receptor (beta chain) under discussion was sequenced for a study of shared clonotypes between healthy human individuals (dated by TCRdb to 2018 to 2021). About the full investigation: Three men and two women, aged 18 to 49 years, made up the cohort. For each donor, three plates each were used for CD4 naive and CD4 memory, two plates were used for CD8 naive, and one plate was used for CD8 memory. The study deeply sequenced blood TCR repertoires of about 5 healthy adults to estimate repertoire size and the extent of clonotype sharing between individuals. Libraries were prepared and TCR repertoires were sequenced by different laboratories using diverse techniques, in order to increase sequencing depth and limit assay-specific biases. Each donor's leukapheresis produced roughly between about 0.9 and 9.5 billion PBMCs.

The study at large found these results: Estimated clonotype richness was generally larger for naive than for memory subsets. Because the study included only a small number of donors, the genetic and exposure-history diversity represented was limited. Sampling was restricted to blood, and TCR repertoires in tissues likely differ from the TCR repertoires found in blood. Clonotypes shared by all four sorted-subset donors showed higher generation probabilities than non-shared clonotypes. Rarefaction of sorted-subset datasets indicated incomplete sequencing despite the large sequencing depth. Pairwise subsampling led to the expectation that sequencing depth would affect the degree of clonotype sharing among donors. When a handful of donors were compared, the shared fraction of clonotypes was around 5% for naive CD4, around 4% for naive CD8, 2.3% for memory CD4, and 0.4% for memory CD8.

With respect to this clone: Its antigen specificity is not known. No base quality information exists; no much larger clone differs at one position.

Using the deep immunoSEQ assay, multiplex PCR amplified TCR CDR3 regions from genomic DNA. Extracted genomic DNA from each cell subset was spread evenly across all wells of several immunoSEQ 96-well plates, with each plate serving as a replicate. For sorted subsets, around 0.2 ug of genomic DNA, equivalent to 25,000 to 30,000 T cell genomes, went into each replicate PCR. Purified libraries were measured with a Qubit 3.0 fluorometer, size-checked on a Bioanalyzer 2100, and measured again with the KAPA Library Quantification kit. Every immunoSEQ 96-well plate was sequenced on a separate single-read 150-cycle Illumina NextSeq 550 flow cell. In the source study's methods: The immunoSEQ output contained only junctional sequences without quality scores, so filtering could not match that applied to full-length reads. Sequences were annotated with PyIR, a Python wrapper for IgBLAST v1.9, and V/J genes and CDR3 were assigned using IMGT germline references. Reads were filtered out if the reads had weak V/J assignments (E-value above 1e-6), no CDR3, stop codons, out-of-frame junctions, or ambiguous translated residues. V3J clonotypes were defined as sequences sharing an identical inferred V gene, J gene, and CDR3 amino acid sequence. The percentage overlap between two repertoires was calculated by dividing the number of shared unique clonotypes by the size of the smaller repertoire. RTK rarefaction, the Chao1 estimator, and Recon v2.1 estimates of unobserved clonotypes were used to assess repertoire richness. OLGA was used to compute generation probabilities for all TCRbeta clonotypes that the gDNA method yielded from several donors. In its TCRdb copy, this immuneACCESS table keeps in-frame sequences only and misses some clones. Where compared with another copy, unresolved V genes explain less than half of these, and the others have no known cause. The DNA gave D and trimming, while V, J and clone size come from that table. For this sample there are 600,000 to 750,000 clones; 72% appear just once. Approximately 1.8% of the sample lies in the top ten.

Reading the germline V gene gives CDR1 SGHAT and CDR2 FQNNGV. The CDR3 contains 16 residues, cysteine and phenylalanine counted. CDR3 DNA is the only sequence kept; it has 48 bases, read in frame from the first base. Relative to germline, V is 4 bases shorter and J is 0 bases shorter, with 10 bases between their ends. Healthy HIV-negative adults with no recently reported acute infections or vaccinations were included as donors. Only Caucasian adults living in Nashville, Tennessee, USA were represented among the donors. CD4+ T cells were enriched by magnetic negative selection, after which naive cells were positively selected on CD45RA and the negative fraction was taken as the memory subset. Blood was collected by leukapheresis, and PBMCs were isolated by Ficoll-Histopaque density gradient centrifugation and then cryopreserved in liquid nitrogen vapor phase. Purity and quantity of every magnetically sorted T cell population were checked by analytical flow cytometry. Genomic DNA was isolated from every sorted fraction and measured by UV absorbance on a Nanodrop 2000c.

The chain couples TRBV11-2 to TRBJ2-6; the D gene is possibly TRBD1 or TRBD2, each agreeing over 5 bases. The TCR was taken from a woman between 25 and 40 years old in good health. The sample consisted of memory CD4+ T cells sorted from blood. In light of the paper, this sample's cell subset or site label describes: CD45RA-negative fraction. The nucleotides are TGTGCCAGCAGCTGGGGGTCCACCTCTGGGGCCAACGTCCTGACTTTC. Its translation reads: CASSWGSTSGANVLTF.